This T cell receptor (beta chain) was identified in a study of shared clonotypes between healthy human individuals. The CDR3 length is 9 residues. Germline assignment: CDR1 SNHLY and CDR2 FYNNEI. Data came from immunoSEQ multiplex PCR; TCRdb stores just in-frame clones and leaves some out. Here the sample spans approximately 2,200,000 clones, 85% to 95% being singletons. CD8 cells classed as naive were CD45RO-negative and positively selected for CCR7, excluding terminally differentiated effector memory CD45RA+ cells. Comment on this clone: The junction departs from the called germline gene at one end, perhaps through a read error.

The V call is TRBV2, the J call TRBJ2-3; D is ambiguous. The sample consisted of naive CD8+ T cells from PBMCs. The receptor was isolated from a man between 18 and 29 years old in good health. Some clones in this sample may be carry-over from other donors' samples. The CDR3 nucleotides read TGTGCCAGCAGCACCGCGCCTGCCTTT. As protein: CASSTAPAF.